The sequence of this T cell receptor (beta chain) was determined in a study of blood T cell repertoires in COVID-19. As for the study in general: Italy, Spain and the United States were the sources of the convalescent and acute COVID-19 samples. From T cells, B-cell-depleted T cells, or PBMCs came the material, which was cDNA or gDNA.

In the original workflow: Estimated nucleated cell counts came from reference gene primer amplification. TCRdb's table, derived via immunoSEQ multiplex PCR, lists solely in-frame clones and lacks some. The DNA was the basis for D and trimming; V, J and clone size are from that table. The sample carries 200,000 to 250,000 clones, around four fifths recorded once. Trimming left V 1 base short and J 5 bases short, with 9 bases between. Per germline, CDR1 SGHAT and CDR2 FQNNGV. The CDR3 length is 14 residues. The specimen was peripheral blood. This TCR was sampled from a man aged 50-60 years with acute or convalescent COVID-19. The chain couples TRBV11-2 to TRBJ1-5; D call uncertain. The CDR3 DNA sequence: TGTGCCAGCAGCTTAGCCGCGATAGATCAGCCCCAGCATTTT. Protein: CASSLAAIDQPQHF.